The entry that follows covers one T cell receptor beta chain sequence. The sample belongs to a study of shared clonotypes between healthy human individuals. Across the whole study: CD4 naive and memory got three plates each, CD8 naive two, CD8 memory one.

Germline values: CDR1 MNHEY, CDR2 SVGAGI. The CDR3 is made up of 15 amino acids. The V segment lost 1 base and the J segment 9 bases; nucleotides outside the gene matches: 6. Using about 220 ng DNA, 30,000 or so T cell genomes, the sorted-subset replicate PCRs were run. Some clones are missing from TCRdb's copy, which holds only in-frame ones; the method was immunoSEQ multiplex PCR. Of about 2.4 million clones listed, over 85% are singletons. The clonotype originates from a man younger than 35 in good health. The V and J genes are TRBV6-5 and TRBJ2-1, with 10 bases identical to TRBD2. Sequenced material: naive CD4+ T cells sorted from blood. The subset here: CD45RA+ positively selected. The CDR3 DNA reads TGTGCCAGCAGTTACTTAGCGGGGGGATGGAGTGAGCAGTTCTTC. It yields the protein CASSYLAGGWSEQFF.